The present entry profiles one T cell receptor (beta chain) with its context. The entry originates in a study of blood T cell repertoires in COVID-19. Study as a whole: Both acute and convalescent COVID-19 samples were obtained from the United States, Italy and Spain. Sample material is recorded as cDNA or gDNA derived from T cells, B-cell-depleted T cells, or PBMCs.

The data were produced by immunoSEQ multiplex PCR, yet TCRdb's version contains in-frame clones alone and is incomplete. The repertoire holds more than 350,000 clones, with around 87% as singletons. Germline V gene sequence: CDR1 GTSNPN, CDR2 SVGIG (reference sequence). The CDR3 length is 15 residues. V shed 1 base and J 2 bases; nucleotides not matched to a gene: 6. During active infection, Seattle patients enrolled and were then monitored through disease. The rearrangement links TRBV30 to TRBJ2-3, with TRBD2 identical over 7 bases. Specimen: peripheral blood. The TCR comes from a woman in her thirties with COVID-19, enrolled during active disease. The CDR3 protein is CAWSAGRVVTDTQYF. For the CDR3, the DNA is TGTGCCTGGAGTGCAGGGAGGGTGGTCACAGATACGCAGTATTTT.